The rows below give T cell receptor beta chains drawn from one sample of a study of blood T cells in healthy people across ages. TCRdb redid the calling of the 5' RACE reads with MiXCR, one entry per CDR3 protein. The data contain 750,000 to 950,000 distinct CDR3 sequences, more than 25% of them seen just once; the ten biggest clones take up roughly 3.1%. The same sample was also used in a study of T cells of mothers and their children.

The source material was blood. These receptors originate from a boy between 10 and 17 years old in good health. Each CDR3 is given with its conserved first and last residue. The D gene is left open where the match is weak. Rows give clone size only sometimes, using once, few, many, or a class for an expanded clone.

>TRBD1|few|TRBJ1-2|TRBV12-3/TRBV12-4
TGTGCCAGCAGTTTAGGGTGGAGCGGGACAGGGGATACTGGCTACACCTTC
CASSLGWSGTGDTGYTF
>.|few|TRBJ2-1|TRBV4-1
TGCGCCAGCAGCCAAGATCTAGGACCCTACAATGAGCAGTTCTTC
CASSQDLGPYNEQFF
>.|few|TRBJ2-5|TRBV3-1
TGTGCCTGCCGGGCGTGGGGGGAGACCCAGTACTTC
CACRAWGETQYF
>.|few|TRBJ2-5|TRBV28
TGTGCCAGCCCCCCCCGGAGGGCATCTGGGGTAGAGACCCAGTACTTC
CASPPRRASGVETQYF
>TRBD1|.|TRBJ2-1|TRBV29-1
TGCAGCGCCGCGGACAGGGGGGCCTACAATGAGCAGTTCTTC
CSAADRGAYNEQFF
>.|.|TRBJ1-5|TRBV5-1
TGCGCCAGCAGCTTCGGGCCCCTAAGCAATCAGCCCCAGCATTTT
CASSFGPLSNQPQHF
>TRBD1|few|TRBJ1-1|TRBV29-1
TGCAGCGTTTCTGGGGGTTACAGGGGTGAAGCTTTCTTT
CSVSGGYRGEAFF
>TRBD1|few|TRBJ1-1|TRBV5-5
TGTGCCAGCAGCTTGGGACAGGGTAGCTCTGAAGCTTTCTTT
CASSLGQGSSEAFF
>TRBD1|few|TRBJ2-7|TRBV12-3/TRBV12-4
TGTGCCAGCAGTGGACAGGGTTTGTCCGAGCAGTACTTC
CASSGQGLSEQYF
>.|.|TRBJ2-3|TRBV7-2
TGTGCCAGCAGCTTAGTCCCCGCGGGGGCCACAGATACGCAGTATTTT
CASSLVPAGATDTQYF
>.|.|TRBJ2-1|TRBV12-5
TGTGCTAGTAGCGGGTCGAGGAATGAGCAGTTCTTC
CASSGSRNEQFF
>TRBD1|.|TRBJ1-1|TRBV12-3/TRBV12-4
TGTGCCAGCCGATTGGGGACAGCGAACACTGAAGCTTTCTTT
CASRLGTANTEAFF
>TRBD2|.|TRBJ2-5|TRBV6-6
TGTGCCAGCAGTTTGGGACTAGCGGGAGTACGGGAGACCCAGTACTTC
CASSLGLAGVRETQYF
>.|.|TRBJ1-1|TRBV29-1
TGCAGCGTTGGACAGTCTATGAACACTGAAGCTTTCTTT
CSVGQSMNTEAFF
>TRBD1|.|TRBJ2-7|TRBV14
TGTGCCAGCAGCCGGGCAGGGGGTACCTACGAGCAGTACTTC
CASSRAGGTYEQYF
>.|.|TRBJ1-6|TRBV5-1
TGCGCCAGCAGCTTGGAATTTAGCTCACCCCTCCACTTT
CASSLEFSSPLHF
>TRBD1|.|TRBJ1-4|TRBV5-1
TGCGCCAGCAGCCCTCGGACAGGGGTTGAAAAACTGTTTTTT
CASSPRTGVEKLFF
>.|.|TRBJ1-4|TRBV6-5
TGTGCCAGCAGGAATCGAGAGGGTGAAAAACTGTTTTTT
CASRNREGEKLFF
>.|.|TRBJ1-2|TRBV6-2/TRBV6-3
TGTGCCAGCACCACAGGTTATGGCTACACCTTC
CASTTGYGYTF
>.|.|TRBJ2-1|TRBV10-2
TGCGCCAGCAGCGATACACCGGAGGGGTACAATGAGCAGTTCTTC
CASSDTPEGYNEQFF
>.|.|TRBJ1-6|TRBV3-1
TGTGCCAGCAGCGCTCCGGGCTCCTATAATTCACCCCTCCACTTT
CASSAPGSYNSPLHF
>TRBD1|.|TRBJ2-7|TRBV12-3/TRBV12-4
TGTGCCAGCAGCCCCCCGGGACAGAGGCCCTACGAGCAGTACTTC
CASSPPGQRPYEQYF
>TRBD1|.|TRBJ1-2|TRBV6-6
TGTGCCAGCAGCTCGCGGGACAGGTGGACTTATGGCTACACCTTC
CASSSRDRWTYGYTF
>.|.|TRBJ2-5|TRBV20-1
TGCAGTGCTAGACCGGGCCTTGAGGTGACCCAGTACTTC
CSARPGLEVTQYF
>.|few|TRBJ1-4|TRBV4-1
TGCGCCAGCAGCCAGGGGTGGAGGTCGGGGGGCACCAATGAAAAACTGTTTTTT
CASSQGWRSGGTNEKLFF